The source of this TCR beta chain is a study of cytomegalovirus exposure and HLA in healthy donors. Points on this clone: What it binds is not known.

Broader study findings: TCR beta chains numbering 164 were designated cytomegalovirus-associated. A later analysis found common viral pathogens apparently linked to several of the most significant clusters.

PCR was performed using 60 Vbeta and 13 Jbeta primers. Data came from immunoSEQ multiplex PCR; TCRdb stores just in-frame clones and leaves some out. The sample has about 57,000 clones; approximately 72% are singletons. The specimen sequenced was PBMCs. This clonotype was obtained from a woman aged 45 to 65 in good health and CMV-seronegative.

As DNA, the CDR3 is TGCAGTGCTAGAGCGGGATATGGCTACACCTTC. Its translation: CSARAGYGYTF. The V and J genes are TRBV20-1 and TRBJ1-2; D uncertain. The ends were cut back, 1 base at V and 5 bases at J, with 5 bases in the middle. CDR1 is DFQATT, CDR2 SNEGSKA, per germline (reference sequence). This CDR3 contains 11 residues.